This T cell receptor beta chain was obtained from a study of T-cell memory formation after mild COVID-19 (dated by TCRdb to the early 2020s). With respect to the entire study: TCR sequence clusters from the two donors were largely donor specific. In two donors, T-cell clones that expanded and contracted after mild COVID-19 were tracked by sequencing TCRalpha and TCRbeta repertoires over time. Two young, previously healthy adult volunteers made up the cohort, one male and one female. Study-wide conclusions, independent of this receptor: SARS-CoV-2 specificity was not confirmed for the second-wave clones peaking on day 37. Only a couple of mild cases were covered by the study, and larger cohorts that include severe cases with pre-infection samples were considered necessary. Contracting CD4+ clones turned up mainly in the CM and EM memory subsets, whereas EMRA was where CD8+ clones were enriched. Balanced CD4/CD8 phenotypes were observed for clones contracting from day 15 to 85, whereas a bias towards CD4+ was observed for a second wave of clones expanding from day 15 to 37. Some responding clones were detected in pre-infection memory, which suggested that pre-existing cross-reactive memory T cells had joined the SARS-CoV-2 response.

Data came from an Illumina NovaSeq 6000. TCRalpha and TCRbeta cDNA libraries were built by 5'RACE with constant-segment primers, adding sample barcodes and unique molecular identifiers. Trizol reagent was used to extract RNA from every sample. The libraries were amplified in two PCR steps, and the second step added a second sample barcode and Illumina TruSeq adapters. Sequencing of libraries was performed on an Illumina NovaSeq with 2 x 150 bp paired-end reads. The original methods were these. The reads were demultiplexed and collapsed into UMI-guided consensus sequences using migec v1.2.7. Using mixcr v2.1.11, UMI consensuses were aligned to TRA and TRB V and J templates and then assembled into clonotypes. A clonotype was counted as expanded or contracted only if both edgeR and NoisET called the change significant, with noise models trained on biological replicates. For edgeR calls, the thresholds were a false discovery rate-adjusted p below 0.01 and a log2 fold-change of 1. As an exploratory analysis of dynamics, PCA with hierarchical clustering was applied to max-normalized trajectories of the 1000 most abundant clonotypes. Separately sequenced CD4+ and CD8+ repertoires were used to assign the CD4 or CD8 phenotype of responding clones. Using fastp trimming at Q25 and MiXCR clonotype assembly, TCRdb reanalyzed the public sequencing data and kept in-frame beta chains. CDR3 protein sequences are deduplicated, and each keeps its most common genes and DNA. In this record, the V and J calls reflect TCRdb's handling and not the investigators' own analysis. The sample includes 300,000 to 400,000 distinct CDR3 sequences, with more than 15% observed a single time. 20% to 25% of the sample rests with the top ten.

V has 0 bases trimmed and J has 4 bases trimmed; junction bases matching no gene number 11. The CDR3, from cysteine to phenylalanine, totals 18 residues. Only CDR3 DNA remains: 54 bases, in frame from the first base. The germline V gene provides CDR1 MNHEY and CDR2 SVGEGT. As to this clonotype: It has no known antigen specificity. Base qualities are not recorded, but no much larger clone differs from it by a single base.

Ficoll-Paque density gradient centrifugation was used to isolate PBMCs. Recombination linked TRBV6-2 or TRBV6-3 to TRBJ2-1, with 8 bases aligning to TRBD2. The sequenced material came from PBMCs or a T cell subset sorted from them (not recorded which). This receptor was obtained from a man between 18 and 35 years old who had mild COVID-19 (a few samples of this study predate the infection). The sample titles of this study are shuffled in the database, so cell type and time point are left out; the donor was told from shared clones. This receptor carries the CDR3 CASSYSKVGLEIYNEQFF. The nucleotide sequence is given as TGTGCCAGCAGTTACTCGAAGGTGGGACTAGAAATTTACAATGAGCAGTTCTTC.